This is a list of T cell receptor beta chains from one sample in a study of blood T cell repertoires in COVID-19. Method: immunoSEQ multiplex PCR; TCRdb's copy keeps in-frame clones and lacks some. There are some 200,000 clones in the sample; 75% to 90% occur only once, and 6.5% to 10% lies in the top ten. The sequencing sample was made of peripheral blood. The source is a woman in her fifties or sixties with acute or convalescent COVID-19. CDR3s include the opening cysteine and the closing phenylalanine or tryptophan. Fields, in order: J gene, clone size, V gene, D gene, CDR3 protein, CDR3 DNA. A D gene is named only where the DNA matches it firmly. Only some rows state a clone size, as once, few, many or a class for expanded clones.

>TRBJ2-1|.|TRBV7-2|TRBD2
CASDAPASGYEQFF
TGTGCCAGCGATGCCCCTGCTAGCGGGTATGAGCAGTTCTTC
>TRBJ1-5|.|TRBV28|.
CATRRTGEPQHF
TGTGCCACCAGGCGGACCGGGGAGCCCCAGCATTTT
>TRBJ1-6|once|TRBV12-3/TRBV12-4|.
CASSFGYNSPLHF
TGTGCCAGCAGTTTCGGGTATAATTCACCCCTCCACTTT
>TRBJ2-3|.|TRBV2|.
CASTGGLGRPDTQYF
TGTGCCAGCACCGGAGGGCTAGGTCGGCCAGATACGCAGTATTTT
>TRBJ2-5|.|TRBV6-6|TRBD1
CASSSPGTGQETQYF
TGTGCCAGCAGTTCTCCCGGGACAGGGCAAGAGACCCAGTACTTC
>TRBJ2-5|.|TRBV3-1/TRBV3-2|.
CASSRLQETQYF
TGTGCCAGCAGCCGACTACAAGAGACCCAGTACTTC
>TRBJ2-7|.|TRBV10-3|.
CAISDLKTGLYEQYF
TGTGCCATCAGTGACCTTAAGACAGGACTGTACGAGCAGTACTTC
>TRBJ1-1|.|TRBV6-5|.
CASTRRRAVTEAFF
TGTGCCAGCACCCGACGCAGGGCTGTCACTGAAGCTTTCTTT
>TRBJ2-2|many|TRBV19|.
CASSRGLRGTGELFF
TGTGCCAGTAGTCGGGGGCTGCGGGGGACCGGGGAGCTGTTTTTT
>TRBJ1-4|.|TRBV28|TRBD1
CASSGQVLFF
TGTGCCAGCAGTGGACAGGTGTTGTTTTTT
>TRBJ2-3|.|TRBV6-6|.
CASSPLVGTQYF
TGTGCCAGCAGCCCCCTCGTCGGTACGCAGTATTTT
>TRBJ1-3|.|TRBV10-3|.
CAISYGSLSSGNTIYF
TGTGCCATCAGCTACGGGTCTCTCAGCTCTGGAAACACCATATATTTT
>TRBJ2-1|.|TRBV3-1/TRBV3-2|.
CASSPRVSRNEQFF
TGTGCCAGCAGCCCCCGGGTTAGCCGAAATGAGCAGTTCTTC
>TRBJ2-1|once|TRBV6-5|.
CASSYDGFYNEQFF
TGTGCCAGCAGTTATGACGGGTTCTACAATGAGCAGTTCTTC
>TRBJ1-2|once|TRBV6-1|.
CASSEGGGLDYGYTF
TGTGCCAGCAGTGAAGGGGGGGGATTGGACTATGGCTACACCTTC
>TRBJ1-2|.|TRBV5-6|TRBD1
CASSLGGQGTGYTF
TGTGCCAGCAGCTTGGGCGGACAGGGAACGGGCTACACCTTC
>TRBJ1-5|once|TRBV7-2|TRBD1
CASSSTGFPGNQPQHF
TGTGCCAGCAGCTCGACAGGGTTCCCCGGCAATCAGCCCCAGCATTTT
>TRBJ1-3|.|TRBV6-5|.
CASSYGQGGNTIYF
TGTGCCAGCAGTTACGGGCAGGGGGGAAACACCATATATTTT
>TRBJ1-1|.|TRBV6-5|.
CASSYSAGNTEAFF
TGTGCCAGCAGTTACTCAGCGGGTAACACTGAAGCTTTCTTT